This entry describes one TCR beta chain. Its antigen is currently unknown. This sample is drawn from a study of OX40 agonist ivuxolimab in advanced cancers. General observations from the study: In the 0.1 to 3.0 mg/kg range, CD4+ and CD8+ blood T cells had expanded clonally by week 6.

Generated by immunoSEQ multiplex PCR, the TCRdb table keeps only in-frame clones and is missing some. The repertoire holds about 64,000 clones, with approximately 88% as singletons. With autoimmune disease history or systemic immunosuppression, patients were excluded. Between the trimmed V and J ends, which lost 6 bases and 1 base, there was a span of 9 bases. Looked up from germline, CDR1 is SGHTA and CDR2 is FQGNSA. The CDR3 has 13 amino acids. The receptor was isolated from an adult with an advanced solid tumor such as melanoma, head and neck, liver or kidney cancer. J is TRBJ1-2 and V is TRBV7-2; D gene ambiguous. This specimen was CD4+ or CD8+ T cells sorted from blood, taken in a trial of the OX40 agonist ivuxolimab. The chain's CDR3 is CASSGGNNYGYTF. The CDR3 DNA reads as TGTGCCAGCAGTGGTGGGAATAACTATGGCTACACCTTC.